A single sample gave rise to the 14 T cell receptor beta chains below, sequenced in a study of chemoradiotherapy in HPV16-positive cancers. Profiled with immunoSEQ multiplex PCR; TCRdb holds only in-frame clones, not every one. The table has 6,000 or so clones, about three quarters seen once; the top ten hold about 36%. Sample collection occurred from a patient who underwent chemoradiotherapy. The receptors shown here come from a human donor with HPV-associated anogenital cancer.

This clone has only one observation. The V and J genes are TRBV7-8 and TRBJ2-7; 9 bases agree with TRBD2. The germline V gene has CDR1 SGHVS and CDR2 FQNEAQ. This CDR3 comprises 16 residues. V gave up 3 bases and J gave up 0 bases; unmatched junction bases: 6. The CDR3 DNA follows: TGTGCCAGCAGCTTGGGGACTAGCCTAAGCTCCTACGAGCAGTACTTC. This sequence encodes CASSLGTSLSSYEQYF.

This clone was seen only once. The chain links TRBV4-1 to TRBJ2-2, with D perhaps TRBD1 (5 bases). The V and J ends lost 0 bases and 5 bases respectively, with 13 bases between them. Germline lookup yields CDR1 MGHRA and CDR2 YSYEKL. The CDR3 extends over 16 amino acids. CDR3 in amino acids: CASSQDPARVTGELFF. CDR3 coding DNA: TGCGCCAGCAGCCAAGATCCGGCCAGGGTAACCGGGGAGCTGTTTTTT.

This chain links TRBV7-9 with TRBJ2-1, with 8 bases identical to TRBD1. Trimming at V came to 1 base and at J to 8 bases, leaving 4 bases not matched to a gene. From germline, CDR1 is SEHNR and CDR2 FQNEAQ (reference sequence). This CDR3 spans 14 amino acids. DNA for the CDR3: TGTGCCAGCAGCTTAGATGCAGGGGGCGATGAGCAGTTCTTC. Its translation is CASSLDAGGDEQFF.

This clone was seen once. V gene TRBV7-9 combines with J gene TRBJ1-1; 8 bases fit TRBD1. The CDR3 consists of 15 residues. Germline CDR1 SEHNR, CDR2 FQNEAQ (reference sequence). V shed 4 bases and J 4 bases; nucleotides not matched to a gene: 8. CDR3 protein: CASSSPTGVGTEAFF. DNA of the CDR3: TGTGCCAGCAGCTCCCCGACAGGGGTCGGCACTGAAGCTTTCTTT.

This clone was observed a few times. The J gene is TRBJ1-2, the V gene TRBV2; D is undetermined. CDR1 and CDR2 (germline): SNHLY, FYNNEI. The CDR3 is made up of 11 amino acids. V was pared by 8 bases and J by 4 bases, with 8 bases between. The CDR3 spells CASSVFYGYTF. The DNA of the CDR3 is TGTGCCAGCTCCGTTTTCTATGGCTACACCTTC.

This chain connects TRBV5-8 to TRBJ1-1; D is unresolved. The CDR3 is made up of 14 amino acids. Deletions cut 1 base from V and 5 bases from J, with 12 bases between. Germline V lookup: CDR1 SGHTS, CDR2 YDEGEE. CDR3 protein: CASSLYQASTEAFF. In nucleotides, the CDR3 is TGTGCCAGCAGCTTGTATCAGGCTAGTACTGAAGCTTTCTTT.

This clone has only one observation. This rearrangement joins TRBV6-4 to TRBJ1-2; D not resolved. The germline gives CDR1 MRHNA, CDR2 SNTAGT. The CDR3 totals 14 residues. Between the trimmed V and J ends, which lost 3 bases and 8 bases, there was a span of 16 bases. The CDR3 sequence is CASSERPEAGGYTF. The DNA of the CDR3 is TGTGCCAGCAGTGAACGGCCTGAGGCGGGAGGCTACACCTTC.

This clone was seen a few times. This rearrangement joins TRBV6-4 to TRBJ1-2; 10 nucleotides line up with TRBD1. Germline CDR1 is MRHNA and CDR2 is SNTAGT. The CDR3 sequence is 14 residues long. With 5 bases clipped from V and 5 bases from J, the junction kept 5 bases outside the gene matches. CDR3 loop: CASSPGQGFYGYTF. The CDR3 DNA reads as TGTGCCAGCAGTCCGGGACAGGGGTTTTATGGCTACACCTTC.

The rearrangement uses TRBV5-1 and TRBJ2-7; 8 nucleotides agree with TRBD2. CDR1 is SGHRS, CDR2 YFSETQ, per germline. The V gene end was trimmed by 4 bases and the J gene end by 2 bases; junction bases not matched to a gene: 20. The CDR3 length is 19 residues. The CDR3: CASSTGGAGLGLTAYEQYF. The CDR3 DNA reads TGCGCCAGCAGCACCGGGGGGGCAGGCTTGGGACTTACCGCCTACGAGCAGTACTTC.

The V gene is TRBV2, the J gene TRBJ2-5, with TRBD1 identical over 9 bases. The trim removed 10 bases at V and 1 base at J, leaving 7 bases unmatched. Germline V gives CDR1 SNHLY, CDR2 FYNNEI. This CDR3 region has 14 residues. CDR3 residues: CATHRGQTQETQYF. The CDR3 DNA is TGTGCCACCCACAGGGGGCAAACCCAAGAGACCCAGTACTTC.

The V and J genes are TRBV5-4 and TRBJ2-7; D is uncertain. Trimming stripped 2 bases from V and 6 bases from J, with 9 bases between. The CDR3 length is 12 residues. The germline V gene has CDR1 SGHNT and CDR2 YYREEE (reference sequence). CDR3 bases: TGTGCCAGCAGCTTAAAGGATCTCGAGCAGTACTTC. The encoded protein is CASSLKDLEQYF.

The chain has TRBV18 and TRBJ1-2, with 9 bases aligning to TRBD1. This CDR3 is built from 17 residues. Trimming at V came to 4 bases and at J to 8 bases, leaving 17 bases not matched to a gene. The V gene's germline CDR1 is KGHSH and CDR2 LQKENI. The CDR3 loop reads CASSRGSGTGTERGYTF. The CDR3 DNA sequence: TGTGCCAGCTCACGCGGGTCCGGGACAGGGACTGAGAGGGGCTACACCTTC.

The rearrangement joins TRBV7-2 to TRBJ1-5; tentative D call: TRBD1 (5 bases). CDR3 size: 15 residues. In germline, CDR1 is SGHTA, CDR2 FQGNSA. V was trimmed by 1 base and J by 7 bases, leaving 14 bases between them. The CDR3 sequence: CASSLVSGQQQPQHF. Here the CDR3 DNA reads TGTGCCAGCAGCTTAGTGTCAGGGCAACAACAGCCCCAGCATTTT.

The chain has TRBV28 and TRBJ1-2; 7 bases align to TRBD1. V trimming: 5 bases; J trimming: 8 bases; junction bases outside the gene matches: 8. This CDR3 is built from 13 residues. Germline V gives CDR1 MDHEN, CDR2 SYDVKM. CDR3 bases: TGTGCCAGCAGTCCGGACAGGATAAAGGGCTACACCTTC. It specifies CASSPDRIKGYTF.